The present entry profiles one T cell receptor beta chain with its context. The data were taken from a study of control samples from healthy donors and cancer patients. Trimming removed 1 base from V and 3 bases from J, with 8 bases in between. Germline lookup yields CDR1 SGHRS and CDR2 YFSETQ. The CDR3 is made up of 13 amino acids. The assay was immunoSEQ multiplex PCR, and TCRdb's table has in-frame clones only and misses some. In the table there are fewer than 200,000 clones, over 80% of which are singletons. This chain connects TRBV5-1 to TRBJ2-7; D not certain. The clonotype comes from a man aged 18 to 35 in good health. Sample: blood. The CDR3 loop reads CASSLSWYYEQYF. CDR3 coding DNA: TGCGCCAGCAGCTTGAGTTGGTACTACGAGCAGTACTTC.